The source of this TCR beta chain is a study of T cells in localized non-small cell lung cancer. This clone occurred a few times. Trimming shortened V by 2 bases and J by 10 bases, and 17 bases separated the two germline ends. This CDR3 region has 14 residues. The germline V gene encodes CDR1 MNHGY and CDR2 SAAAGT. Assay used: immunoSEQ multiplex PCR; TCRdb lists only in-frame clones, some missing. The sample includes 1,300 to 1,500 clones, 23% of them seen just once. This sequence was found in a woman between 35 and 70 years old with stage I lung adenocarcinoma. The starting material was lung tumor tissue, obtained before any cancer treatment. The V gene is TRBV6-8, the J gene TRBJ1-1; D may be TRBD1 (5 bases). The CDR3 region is CASSYIGRGPAAFF. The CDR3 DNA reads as TGTGCCAGCAGTTACATTGGTCGGGGACCGGCAGCTTTCTTT.